The rows below give T cell receptor beta chains drawn from one sample of a study of blood T cell repertoires in COVID-19. Measured with immunoSEQ multiplex PCR; TCRdb has only the in-frame clones, and not every one. Of roughly 390,000 clones listed, 85% were seen once; the top ten hold 3% to 4.5%. Specimen: peripheral blood. These receptors originate from a young woman with acute or convalescent COVID-19. CDR3s include the opening cysteine and the closing phenylalanine or tryptophan.

j_call | v_call | cdr3_aa
TRBJ2-1 | TRBV11-3 | CATDSGTGCYNEQFF
TRBJ1-6 | TRBV5-5 | CASSLQGDSPLHF
TRBJ2-1 | TRBV5-8 | CASSPGGTELYNEQFF
TRBJ1-6 | TRBV3-1/TRBV3-2 | CASSTPAASSYNSPLHF
TRBJ1-1 | TRBV7-9 | CASNSPMGPLEAFF
TRBJ2-7 | TRBV6-5 | CASSYSRSGGYYEQYF
TRBJ1-5 | TRBV15 | CATSRAGANQPQHF
TRBJ2-1 | TRBV12-5 | CASGQRGLAGGGTWNEQFF
TRBJ2-3 | TRBV14 | CASSRITSGTDTQYF
TRBJ2-1 | TRBV11-2 | CASSLASGGAANEQFF
TRBJ2-1 | TRBV21-1 | CASSNFQGQNYNEQFF
TRBJ1-3 | TRBV24-1 | CAPKGESSGNTIYF
TRBJ1-5 | TRBV11-2 | CASSPDTNQPQHF
TRBJ1-1 | TRBV12-3/TRBV12-4 | CASRPGDRTEAFF
TRBJ2-1 | TRBV6-5 | CASSISIGSGNEQFF
TRBJ1-5 | TRBV21-1 | CASSKLSGIQGPDQPQHF
TRBJ1-4 | TRBV7-9 | CASSPKGVSEKLFF
TRBJ2-5 | TRBV5-1 | CASSLRTSGGPQETQYF
TRBJ2-7 | TRBV23-1 | CASSQPHPGSYEQYF
TRBJ1-2 | TRBV2 | CASRDGDRGYTF
TRBJ2-3 | TRBV6-5 | CASSSGLVDTQYF
TRBJ2-5 | TRBV19 | CASSRRDSVQETQYF
TRBJ2-1 | TRBV2 | CASTREGLGGEQFF
TRBJ2-1 | TRBV7-9 | CASSLVPSAYNEQFF
TRBJ1-1 | TRBV5-6 | CASSLMIGQGNTEAFF
TRBJ2-2 | TRBV12-5 | CASGLVLFGRERGTGELFF
TRBJ1-1 | TRBV19 | CASSIFGSLMNTEAFF
TRBJ2-1 | TRBV7-8 | CASSYQDNEQFF
TRBJ1-2 | TRBV5-4 | CASTPGQGANNYGYTF
TRBJ2-3 | TRBV11-2 | CASSLRTSGTSTDTQYF
TRBJ2-3 | TRBV19 | CASSMGPGSTDTQYF
TRBJ1-2 | TRBV20-1 | CSASTGPGFGYTF
TRBJ1-1 | TRBV28 | CASSLQLTEAFF
TRBJ1-1 | TRBV12-3/TRBV12-4 | CASSLREEAFF
TRBJ2-7 | TRBV9 | CASSAGLAGLYEQYF
TRBJ1-6 | TRBV7-3 | CASSPGDSNNSPLHF
TRBJ1-2 | TRBV3-1/TRBV3-2 | CASSQDSVRRFYGYTF
TRBJ1-5 | TRBV6-5 | CASSPIDSLGQPQHF